One T cell receptor (beta chain) is described in this entry. Its antigen is still unknown. Base quality data are lacking; no much larger clone is found one base away. The data were obtained in a study of T-cell reconstitution after alpha-beta-depleted transplantation in children (dated by TCRdb to 2016 to 2017). At the level of the whole study: Using TCR repertoire profiling, the study quantitatively followed how T-cell immune reconstitution unfolded in children after TCRalphabeta/CD19-depleted allogeneic hematopoietic cell transplantation.

The junction shows trimming of 2 bases on V and 6 bases on J, plus 8 bases between the germline ends. CDR1 and CDR2 are drawn from the germline V gene (reference sequence): SEHNR, FQNEAQ. Measured from the cysteine to the phenylalanine, the CDR3 is 13 residues long. Only CDR3 DNA remains: 39 bases, in frame from the first base. The library was made by PCR. Sequencing used an Illumina HiSeq 2500. TCR libraries were prepared with molecular barcoding, using unique molecular identifiers to normalize TCRbeta repertoire quantification. TCRdb handled the public reads itself, with Q25 trimming in fastp and clone calling in MiXCR, and kept productive beta chains. Merged by CDR3 protein, the rows form single entries marked with the most common genes and DNA. Here the sample has more than 200,000 distinct CDR3 sequences; roughly 8.3% occur a single time. The top ten hold 35% to 40% of the sample. What the treatment or condition label conveys for this sample: allogeneic hematopoietic cell transplantation with graft depleted of TCRalphabeta T cells and CD19 B cells. Transplant recipients were children who received TCRalphabeta/CD19-depleted allogeneic hematopoietic cell grafts.

What the study reported, not specific to this receptor: The high TCRbeta diversity at day 60 in some patients was ascribed to recipient T cells and intrathymic progenitors that had survived conditioning. Over the following months the frequencies of hyperexpanded clones went down, and after one year T-cell counts and TCRbeta diversity were mostly credited to newly produced T cells. Apparently early alphabetaT-cell count recovery about two months after transplant reportedly relied on only several hundred rapidly expanded clones derived from non-depleted graft cells.

The clonotype was recovered from a male patient under 10 years old who had a stem cell transplant for acute myeloid leukemia, so the T cells may come from the graft donor. Here the sequenced sample was PBMCs, mostly from graft donor cells, taken 360 days after TCRalphabeta/CD19-depleted stem cell transplant. The V and J segments used are TRBV7-9 and TRBJ1-5; the D segment could be TRBD1, given 6 matching bases. The sequence in DNA is TGTGCCAGCAGCTTAACAGGGCTTCAGCCCCAGCATTTT. Its protein product is CASSLTGLQPQHF.